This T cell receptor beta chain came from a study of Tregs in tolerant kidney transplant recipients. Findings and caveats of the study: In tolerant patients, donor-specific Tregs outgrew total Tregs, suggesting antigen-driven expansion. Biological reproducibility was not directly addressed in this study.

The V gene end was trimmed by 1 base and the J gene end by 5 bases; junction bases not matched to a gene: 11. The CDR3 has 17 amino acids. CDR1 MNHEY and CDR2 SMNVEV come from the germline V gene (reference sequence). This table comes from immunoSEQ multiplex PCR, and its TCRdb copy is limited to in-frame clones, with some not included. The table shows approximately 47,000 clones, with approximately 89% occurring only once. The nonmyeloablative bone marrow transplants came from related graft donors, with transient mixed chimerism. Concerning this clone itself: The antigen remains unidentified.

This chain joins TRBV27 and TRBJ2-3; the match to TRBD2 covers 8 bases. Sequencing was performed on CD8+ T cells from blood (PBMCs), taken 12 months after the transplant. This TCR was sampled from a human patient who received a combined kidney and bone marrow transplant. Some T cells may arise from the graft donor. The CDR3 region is CASSLYPPAGGEDTQYF. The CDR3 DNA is TGTGCCAGCAGTTTATATCCCCCCGCGGGGGGCGAAGATACGCAGTATTTT.